This is a list of T cell receptor beta chains from one sample in a study of T cell responses to AZD1222 COVID-19 vaccine. Method: immunoSEQ multiplex PCR; TCRdb's copy keeps in-frame clones and lacks some. The data show some 150,000 clones, with 94% seen just once and 1.3% held by the top ten. The sequenced sample was peripheral blood, obtained on day 0 of AZD1222 vaccination. These receptors were taken from an adult in good health. The CDR3 runs from the conserved cysteine through the conserved F or W. Fields, in order: CDR3 length, J gene, clone size, D gene, V gene, CDR3 DNA, CDR3 protein. D genes are given only for firm matches. Some rows mark clone size as missing; the rest say once, few, many or name a class of expanded clone.

16 TRBJ1-1 once TRBD1 TRBV19 TGTGCCAGTAGTATGGCTACAGGGGGCTGGAACACTGAAGCTTTCTTT CASSMATGGWNTEAFF
16 TRBJ2-1 once NA TRBV9 TGTGCCAGCAGCGTAGGATTCAGCGGGTCAGTGTATGAGCAGTTCTTC CASSVGFSGSVYEQFF
14 TRBJ1-6 NA NA TRBV3-1/TRBV3-2 TGTGCCAGCAGCGAGGACAGATCTAATTCACCCCTCCACTTT CASSEDRSNSPLHF
18 TRBJ2-2 NA NA TRBV23-1 TGCGCCAGCAGTCAATCCGGGACAATTATTAGCAACACCGGGGAGCTGTTTTTT CASSQSGTIISNTGELFF
21 TRBJ1-5 NA NA TRBV4-1 TGCGCCAGCAGCCAGGGGGATCGTGGGGCCTGGCCAGGGATGATTAATCAGCCCCAGCATTTT CASSQGDRGAWPGMINQPQHF
15 TRBJ1-2 NA NA TRBV5-1 TGCGCCAGCAGCGGGACGGACACTCTGTTTGCTGGCTACACCTTC CASSGTDTLFAGYTF
15 TRBJ1-2 NA NA TRBV4-1 TGCGCCAGCAGCCAAGATCCGTCGATGAGCTATGGCTACACCTTC CASSQDPSMSYGYTF
15 TRBJ2-1 once TRBD2 TRBV9 TGTGCCAGCAGCGCAGCGGGAGTCGGCTACAATGAGCAGTTCTTC CASSAAGVGYNEQFF
15 TRBJ1-1 NA NA TRBV2 TGTGCCAGCACCAAACAGAACAGGGTTGGGACTGAAGCTTTCTTT CASTKQNRVGTEAFF
13 TRBJ1-4 NA NA TRBV29-1 TGCAGCGTTTTGCCAGGGCTTGACGAAAAACTGTTTTTT CSVLPGLDEKLFF
15 TRBJ1-1 NA NA TRBV4-3 TGCGCCAGCAGCCAACCAGCAGGGAATCTGATTGAAGCTTTCTTT CASSQPAGNLIEAFF
15 TRBJ1-4 NA NA TRBV28 NA CASSPRDRGMKNCFF
13 TRBJ2-1 NA NA TRBV11-2 TGTGCCAGCAGCTTAGACAGGTCCGATGAGCAGTTCTTC CASSLDRSDEQFF
15 TRBJ1-6 NA NA TRBV7-3 TGTGCCAGCAGCTTCAGGGGAGGGAATAATTCACCCCTCCACTTT CASSFRGGNNSPLHF
14 TRBJ2-2 NA NA TRBV14 TGTGCCAGCAGCCAAGTGTGGGGCACCGGGGAGCTGTTTTTT CASSQVWGTGELFF
13 TRBJ1-1 NA TRBD1 TRBV5-4 TGTGCCAGCACCCCGGGACAGGGCCCTGAAGCTTTCTTT CASTPGQGPEAFF
18 TRBJ2-1 NA TRBD1 TRBV9 TGTGCCAGCAGCGTAGCTCGGACAGGCCGTAGCTCCTACAATGAGCAGTTCTTC CASSVARTGRSSYNEQFF
13 TRBJ1-5 NA NA TRBV11-2 TGTGCCAGCAGCTTATCCCTCAATCAGCCCCAGCATTTT CASSLSLNQPQHF
13 TRBJ2-3 NA NA TRBV27 TGTGCCAGCAAAGTCAGGAGCACAGATACGCAGTATTTT CASKVRSTDTQYF
13 TRBJ1-1 NA NA TRBV10-3 TGTGCCATCAGTGCATACCCAAGCACTGAAGCTTTCTTT CAISAYPSTEAFF
15 TRBJ2-3 once TRBD2 TRBV4-3 TGCGCCAGCAGCCAAACTAGCGGAAGCACAGATACGCAGTATTTT CASSQTSGSTDTQYF
17 TRBJ2-5 once NA TRBV7-9 TGTGCCAGCAGCTTAGTCACCGTGGCTAGTGGGCTCGAGACCCAGTACTTC CASSLVTVASGLETQYF
19 TRBJ2-5 NA TRBD2 TRBV14 TGTGCCAGCAGCCAAGAAGGGATAGCGGGGGGGCCACGGGAAGAGACCCAGTACTTC CASSQEGIAGGPREETQYF
16 TRBJ1-3 NA TRBD1 TRBV19 TGTGCCAGTAGTAGACGGGCAGGGGGCTCTGGAAACACCATATATTTT CASSRRAGGSGNTIYF
14 TRBJ1-1 NA TRBD1 TRBV10-3 TGTGCCATCAGTGATATCAGGGGGCGGCTCAAAGCTTTCTTT CAISDIRGRLKAFF
11 TRBJ2-1 NA NA TRBV20-1 TGCAGTGCCAACCTAGAAAATGAGCAGTTCTTC CSANLENEQFF
15 TRBJ1-1 NA TRBD1 TRBV5-4 TGTGCCAGCAGCTTCTACGGACAGGGGGGCACTGAAGCTTTCTTT CASSFYGQGGTEAFF
18 TRBJ2-1 NA TRBD2 TRBV4-3 TGCGCCAGCAGCCAAGACCTAGCGGAGGTCCCACCCCAGGGTGAGCAGTTCTTC CASSQDLAEVPPQGEQFF
18 TRBJ1-1 NA NA TRBV11-2 TGTGCCAGCAGCTTAGGTCTGGCGGCGACAGTTCGGAACACTGAAGCTTTCTTT CASSLGLAATVRNTEAFF
14 TRBJ1-4 NA NA TRBV5-6 TGTGCCAGCAGTCTAGGGATTGGCGGCGAAAAACTGTTTTTT CASSLGIGGEKLFF
12 TRBJ1-2 NA NA TRBV28 TGTGCCAGCGGAGACGGAAACTATGGCTACACCTTC CASGDGNYGYTF
13 TRBJ1-1 NA NA TRBV30 TGTGCCCGGGAGGAGTCCGAAAACACTGAAGCTTTCTTT CAREESENTEAFF
11 TRBJ2-5 NA NA TRBV6-2/TRBV6-3 TGTGCCAGCAGTAAAAGGGAGACCCAGTACTTC CASSKRETQYF
16 TRBJ2-1 NA NA TRBV7-8 TGTGCCAGCAGCTCCCCGGTGACCCTTTCCTACAATGAGCAGTTCTTC CASSSPVTLSYNEQFF
16 TRBJ1-2 once NA TRBV4-1 TGCGCCAGCAGCCAAGATCATGTCCCGACCTTGTATGGCTACACCTTC CASSQDHVPTLYGYTF
15 TRBJ2-4 NA NA TRBV4-2 TGTGCCAGCAGCCCCCACGGATTTGCCAAAAACATTCAGTACTTC CASSPHGFAKNIQYF
15 TRBJ1-6 NA TRBD1 TRBV6-5 TGTGCCAGCAGTTACGAGACAGGGGCGGCGAGAACCCTCCACTTT CASSYETGAARTLHF
15 TRBJ2-2 NA TRBD2 TRBV7-6 TGTGCCAGCAGCTTATCGACGGGGGGCACCGGGGAGCTGTTTTTT CASSLSTGGTGELFF
16 TRBJ1-4 NA NA TRBV5-1 TGCGCCAGCAGCCCCGGGGTGGCTGCAACTAATGAAAAACTGTTTTTT CASSPGVAATNEKLFF
13 TRBJ1-1 NA NA TRBV4-3 TGCGCCAGCAGCCAAGATAGGAACACTGAAGCTTTCTTT CASSQDRNTEAFF
16 TRBJ1-5 NA NA TRBV6-1 TGTGCCAGCAGTGAACATGGAGGGGCCCTTAAGCAGCCCCAGCATTTT CASSEHGGALKQPQHF
12 TRBJ1-6 NA NA TRBV7-9 TGTGCCAGCAGCTTAGTCGAGACACCCCTCCACTTT CASSLVETPLHF
14 TRBJ2-3 NA TRBD2 TRBV6-5 TGTGCCAGCAGCCTAGCGGGGGACACAGATACGCAGTATTTT CASSLAGDTDTQYF
14 TRBJ1-6 NA NA TRBV7-9 TGTGCCAGCAGCTTAGTATTCGCGGATTCACCCCTCCACTTT CASSLVFADSPLHF
18 TRBJ1-4 NA NA TRBV9 TGTGCCAGCAGCGTAGGGGGCAGGGGAGGTCTCCTTAATGAAAAACTGTTTTTT CASSVGGRGGLLNEKLFF